This TCR beta chain was identified in a study of T cell responses to AZD1222 COVID-19 vaccine. Looking at the study overall: The analysis combined second doses at about 4 or about 12 weeks.

Data came from immunoSEQ multiplex PCR; TCRdb stores just in-frame clones and leaves some out. Of 200,000 or so clones in the sample, around 90% were seen once. In germline, CDR1 is SGHAT, CDR2 FQNNGV. Trimming took 2 bases from V and 7 from J, leaving 9 bases between them. CDR3 length equals 12 residues. This chain joins TRBV11-2 and TRBJ2-7; D not resolved. Sample: peripheral blood, taken on day 0 of AZD1222 vaccination. The sequence came from an adult in good health. The DNA of the CDR3 is TGTGCCAGCAGCTTACCCCTGAGGGAGCAGTACTTC. Translating it yields CASSLPLREQYF.